The 2 T cell receptor beta chains below come from one sample, sequenced in a study of post-analysis software for immune sequencing data. Study-wide results and caveats: In patients, TRBV5-6, TRBV5-1 and TRBV20-1 belonged to roughly five TRBV segments found more frequently than in controls.

Their recognized antigens are unknown. Prepared libraries of TCR beta cDNA carried unique molecular identifiers. TCRdb reprocessed the PCR reads with MiXCR, giving one entry per CDR3 protein. The sample carries a few hundred thousand distinct CDR3 sequences, roughly 35% recorded once. Sequencing was done on a sample of blood. The receptors derive from a girl between 10 and 17 years old with multiple sclerosis.

This clonotype showed up just a few times. The chain recombines TRBV29-1 with TRBJ2-1; D remains ambiguous. The germline gives CDR1 SQVTM, CDR2 ANQGSEA. CDR3 length equals 10 residues. With 7 bases removed from V and 8 bases from J, the gap between germline ends came to 9 bases. The CDR3 sequence: CSAIVYEQFF. CDR3 sequence (DNA): TGCAGCGCCATAGTCTATGAGCAGTTCTTC.

The CDR3 sequence: CASSEQESTEAFF. The CDR3 DNA sequence: TGCGCCAGCAGTGAACAGGAAAGCACTGAAGCTTTCTTT. This chain uses TRBV10-2 with TRBJ1-1; perhaps TRBD1 as D (5 bases). From germline, CDR1 is WSHSY and CDR2 SAAADI. Trimming stripped 3 bases from V and 4 bases from J, with 9 bases between. The CDR3 length is 13 residues.